The next 20 T cell receptor beta chains were all read from a single sample in a study of T cells after yellow fever vaccination. TCRdb used MiXCR to reprocess the 5' RACE reads, holding one entry per CDR3 protein. The sample contains 150,000 to 200,000 distinct CDR3 sequences, about 6% of which appear only once. This sample comprised CD4+ T cells sorted from PBMCs, obtained on the day of the first yellow fever vaccination. All receptors come from a young man who received the YFV17D yellow fever vaccine.

In this sample, this clonotype turned up a few times. The gene calls are TRBV2 and TRBJ2-3; D remains ambiguous. The CDR3 runs to 10 residues. CDR1 and CDR2 (germline): SNHLY, FYNNEI. V lost 8 bases to trimming and J lost 6 bases, with 6 bases between them. Here the CDR3 DNA reads TGTGCCAGCGGCGATGATACGCAGTATTTT. Protein product: CASGDDTQYF.

In its sample, this clonotype was seen a few times. The V call is TRBV4-3, the J call TRBJ2-7, with 11 bases identical to TRBD2. V shed 1 base and J 1 base; nucleotides not matched to a gene: 9. The CDR3 has 18 residues. Germline-derived CDR1 and CDR2 are LGHNA and YSLEER. CDR3: CASSQAFSGTSGSYEQYF. The CDR3 DNA sequence: TGCGCCAGCAGCCAAGCCTTCTCCGGGACTAGCGGATCCTACGAGCAGTACTTC.

This clonotype was seen more than once but under ten times. The chain combines TRBV20-1 with TRBJ2-3; D is perhaps TRBD2 (7 bases). This CDR3 has 15 residues. Trimming shortened V by 3 bases and J by 3 bases, and 16 bases separated the two germline ends. The germline gives CDR1 DFQATT, CDR2 SNEGSKA (reference sequence). The CDR3 reads CSARGSRGGTDTQYF. Written as DNA, the CDR3 is TGCAGTGCTAGGGGTAGTAGGGGGGGGACAGATACGCAGTATTTT.

The rearrangement links TRBV20-1 to TRBJ1-3; D is undetermined. V lost 4 bases and J lost 0, with 10 bases in between. The CDR3 has 14 residues. In germline, CDR1 is DFQATT, CDR2 SNEGSKA (reference sequence). DNA of the CDR3: TGCAGTGCTACACAGTCGTCCTCTGGAAACACCATATATTTT. It yields the protein CSATQSSSGNTIYF.

For this clonotype: The missing conserved phenylalanine or tryptophan at the end of this CDR3 makes a read error likely. The V gene is TRBV24-1, the J gene TRBJ2-4, with 9 bases aligning to TRBD1. This CDR3 is built from 12 residues. Trimming cost V 5 bases and J 9 bases; bases outside gene matches: 1. Germline loops: CDR1 KGHDR, CDR2 SFDVKD. CDR3 region: CATSGQGVIQYS. In DNA form, the CDR3 reads TGTGCCACCAGTGGACAGGGGGTCATTCAGTACTCC.

This chain joins TRBV2 and TRBJ2-7, with no clear D. This CDR3 spans 16 amino acids. CDR1 is SNHLY and CDR2 is FYNNEI in the germline V gene. With 3 bases removed from V and 0 bases from J, the gap between germline ends came to 15 bases. Here the CDR3 DNA reads TGTGCCAGCAGTGATAGGTCCTTGTCGCCCTCCTACGAGCAGTACGTC. This sequence encodes CASSDRSLSPSYEQYV.

The rearrangement joins TRBV18 to TRBJ2-2; D may match TRBD1 or TRBD2 (5 bases each). V was pared by 2 bases and J by 8 bases, with 18 bases between. From germline, CDR1 is KGHSH and CDR2 LQKENI. The CDR3 contains 16 residues. The CDR3 sequence: CASSPNRDPGAGELFF. In nucleotides, the CDR3 is TGTGCCAGCTCACCAAACCGGGACCCGGGTGCTGGGGAGCTGTTTTTT.

The CDR3 DNA sequence: TGTGCCACCAGCGCCGGGACAGGCACTGTCGATGGCTACACCTTC. Its translation: CATSAGTGTVDGYTF. The chain has TRBV24-1 and TRBJ1-2; TRBD1 matches at 8 bases. Germline trimming cut 7 bases from V and 6 bases from J; bases unmatched to any gene: 12. This CDR3 spans 15 amino acids. Germline V gene sequence: CDR1 KGHDR, CDR2 SFDVKD.

This clonotype was counted a few times. CDR3 nucleotide sequence: TGCGCCAGCAGCTTGGAACCTGTAATAGGGGCCCAGTACTTC. This encodes CASSLEPVIGAQYF. J is TRBJ2-5 and V is TRBV5-1, with a possible D match to TRBD1 (5 bases). The ends were cut back, 0 bases at V and 9 bases at J, with 15 bases in the middle. Per the germline V gene, CDR1 is SGHRS and CDR2 is YFSETQ. There are 14 residues in the CDR3. The full variable domain, with the rest looked up from reference TRBV5-1 and TRBJ2-5, is KAGVTQTPRYLIKTRGQQVTLSCSPISGHRSVSWYQQTPGQGLQFLFEYFSETQRNKGNFPGRFSGRQFSNSRSEMNVSTLELGDSALYLCASSLEPVIGAQYFGPGTRLLVL.

This clonotype has a handful of counts. V and J are TRBV29-1 and TRBJ2-7; the match to TRBD2 covers 12 bases. V shed 7 bases, J shed 7 bases, and the junction held 8 bases outside the gene matches. Germline V gene sequence: CDR1 SQVTM, CDR2 ANQGSEA. This CDR3 has 13 residues. CDR3 DNA: TGCAGCGCCAGACTAGCGGGGGAGGATGAGCAGTACTTC. As protein: CSARLAGEDEQYF.

This clonotype was picked up many times. This chain links TRBV6-6 with TRBJ2-7, with unresolved D. This CDR3 contains 13 residues. V was pared by 4 bases and J by 0 bases, with 7 bases between. In germline, CDR1 is MNHNY, CDR2 SVGAGI (reference sequence). CDR3 residues: CASSSHGSYEQYF. The CDR3 bases are TGTGCCAGCAGTTCACACGGCTCCTACGAGCAGTACTTC.

This clonotype was seen repeatedly, ten times or more. This chain joins TRBV20-1 and TRBJ1-1; weak D call: TRBD1 (5 bases). The length of the CDR3 is 12 residues. Trimming cost V 3 bases and J 11 bases, with 16 bases left between them. Germline CDR1 DFQATT, CDR2 SNEGSKA (reference sequence). CDR3 DNA sequence: TGCAGTGCTAGGGAAACTGGTGGGGGGGCTTTCTTT. Its translation is CSARETGGGAFF.

The rearrangement uses TRBV18 and TRBJ2-1; 7 bases map to TRBD2. The V gene end was trimmed by 3 bases and the J gene end by 9 bases; junction bases not matched to a gene: 5. CDR1 KGHSH and CDR2 LQKENI come from the germline V gene. This CDR3 contains 13 residues. The CDR3 region has the DNA TGTGCCAGCTCACCCCGGGGGGAAAGTGAGCAGTTCTTC. This encodes CASSPRGESEQFF.

This rearrangement joins TRBV10-3 to TRBJ1-3; D not certain. Germline V CDR1 and CDR2: ENHRY, SYGVKD. V was trimmed by 7 bases and J by 1 base, leaving 11 bases between them. There are 14 residues in the CDR3. The CDR3: CAITSMSSGNTIYF. CDR3 sequence (DNA): TGTGCCATCACGAGTATGTCGTCTGGAAACACCATATATTTT.

V and J are TRBV5-6 and TRBJ2-2; TRBD1 matches at 8 bases. The germline V gene encodes CDR1 SGHDT and CDR2 YYEEEE. The CDR3 consists of 14 residues. With 5 bases clipped from V and 4 bases from J, the junction kept 4 bases outside the gene matches. Here the CDR3 DNA reads TGTGCCAGCAGGAGTGGACAGGGCACCGGGGAGCTGTTTTTT. As protein: CASRSGQGTGELFF. The full variable domain, rest sourced from reference TRBV5-6 and TRBJ2-2, is DAGVTQSPTHLIKTRGQQVTLRCSPKSGHDTVSWYQQALGQGPQFIFQYYEEEERQRGNFPDRFSGHQFPNYSSELNVNALLLGDSALYLCASRSGQGTGELFFGEGSRLTVL.

The chain links TRBV5-6 to TRBJ1-1, with 9 bases identical to TRBD1. CDR1 is SGHDT, CDR2 YYEEEE, per germline. With 4 bases clipped from V and 0 bases from J, the junction kept 13 bases outside the gene matches. This CDR3 comprises 18 residues. For the CDR3, the DNA is TGTGCCAGCAGCGTTACAGGGGGCTCTCGATCCATGAACACTGAAGCTTTCTTT. Protein sequence: CASSVTGGSRSMNTEAFF.

This chain uses TRBV7-2 with TRBJ2-2; D possibly corresponds to TRBD2 (6 bases). V was cut by 3 bases and J by 3 bases, with 8 bases left in between. The CDR3 covers 14 residues. Germline CDR1 reads SGHTA; CDR2 reads FQGNSA. The DNA for the CDR3 is TGTGCCAGCAGCTTTACTAGCCACACCGGGGAGCTGTTTTTT. Its translation: CASSFTSHTGELFF.

This clonotype came up a few times. Here the CDR3 reads CANAGLAGSTDTQYF. The CDR3 DNA reads TGTGCCAACGCAGGACTAGCGGGGAGCACAGATACGCAGTATTTT. The gene calls are TRBV2 and TRBJ2-3; 12 bases line up with TRBD2. Trimming cost V 10 bases and J 0 bases; bases outside gene matches: 5. The CDR3 runs to 15 residues. Germline V lookup: CDR1 SNHLY, CDR2 FYNNEI.

This clonotype has a handful of counts. CDR3 coding DNA: TGTGCCAGCAGCTCCCCCGGGACAGGGGGTTCACCCCTCCACTTT. It translates to CASSSPGTGGSPLHF. The rearrangement links TRBV5-5 to TRBJ1-6; 11 nucleotides match TRBD1. Germline V gives CDR1 SGHKS, CDR2 YYEKEE (reference sequence). Losses at the gene ends were 3 bases for V and 9 bases for J; bases not matched to a gene: 5. The CDR3 runs to 15 residues.

This clonotype was observed many times. This rearrangement joins TRBV7-2 to TRBJ1-2; possibly TRBD1 for D (6 bases). Per germline, CDR1 SGHTA and CDR2 FQGNSA. V shed 5 bases and J shed 12 bases, with 22 bases lying between them. There are 14 residues in the CDR3. CDR3 sequence (DNA): TGTGCCAGCAGCCCCCACCTGGGGGGGCGCATAGACACCTTC. It codes for CASSPHLGGRIDTF.